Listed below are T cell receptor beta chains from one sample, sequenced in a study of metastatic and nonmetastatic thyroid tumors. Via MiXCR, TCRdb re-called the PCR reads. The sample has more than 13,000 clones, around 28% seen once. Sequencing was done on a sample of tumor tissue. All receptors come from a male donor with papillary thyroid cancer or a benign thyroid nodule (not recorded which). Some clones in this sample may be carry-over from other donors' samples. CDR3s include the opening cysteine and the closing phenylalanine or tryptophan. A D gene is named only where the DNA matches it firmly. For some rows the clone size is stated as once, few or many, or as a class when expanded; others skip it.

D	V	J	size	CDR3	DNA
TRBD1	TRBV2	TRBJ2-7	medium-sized	CASSFTGDNEQYF	TGTGCCAGCAGTTTCACAGGGGACAACGAGCAGTACTTC
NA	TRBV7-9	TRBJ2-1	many	CASSLAGSSYNEQFF	TGTGCCAGCAGCTTAGCGGGAAGCTCCTACAATGAGCAGTTCTTC
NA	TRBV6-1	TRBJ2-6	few	CASSGRVLPGANVLTF	TGTGCCAGCTCCGGTAGAGTCCTCCCCGGGGCCAACGTCCTGACTTTC
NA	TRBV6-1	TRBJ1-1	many	CASSEGSGWTEAFF	TGTGCCAGCAGTGAAGGATCGGGTTGGACTGAAGCTTTCTTT
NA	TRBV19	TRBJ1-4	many	CASSPRTSTNEKLFF	TGTGCCAGTAGCCCCCGGACATCAACTAATGAAAAACTGTTTTTT
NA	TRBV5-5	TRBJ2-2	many	CASSRGGNTGELFF	TGTGCCAGCAGCAGGGGGGGGAACACCGGGGAGCTGTTTTTT
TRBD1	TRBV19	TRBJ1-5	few	CASREGQGSNQPQHF	TGTGCCAGTAGGGAGGGACAGGGAAGCAATCAGCCCCAGCATTTT
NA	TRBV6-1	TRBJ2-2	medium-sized	CASSEADTGELFF	TGTGCCAGCAGTGAAGCGGACACCGGGGAGCTGTTTTTT
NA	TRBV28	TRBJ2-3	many	CASSSPPGLTDTQYF	TGTGCCAGCAGTTCCCCGCCAGGGCTCACAGATACGCAGTATTTT
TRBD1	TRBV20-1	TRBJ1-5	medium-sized	CSARGLGQTSNQPQHF	TGCAGTGCTAGAGGGTTGGGACAGACTAGCAATCAGCCCCAGCATTTT
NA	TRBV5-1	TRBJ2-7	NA	CASSLRQGEVEQYF	TGCGCCAGCAGCTTGAGGCAGGGTGAGGTTGAGCAGTACTTC
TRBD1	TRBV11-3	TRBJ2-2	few	CASSPRGLNGELFF	TGTGCCAGCAGCCCCAGGGGGCTAAACGGGGAGCTGTTTTTT
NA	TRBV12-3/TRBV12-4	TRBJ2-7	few	CASSLTIVSYEQYF	TGTGCCAGCAGTTTAACTATCGTGAGCTACGAGCAGTACTTC
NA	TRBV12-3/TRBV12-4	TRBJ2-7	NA	CASSARRDYEQYF	TGTGCCAGCAGTGCACGCAGGGATTACGAGCAGTACTTC
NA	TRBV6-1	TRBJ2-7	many	CASSEEARDVYEQYF	TGTGCCAGCAGTGAAGAGGCCAGGGATGTCTACGAGCAGTACTTC
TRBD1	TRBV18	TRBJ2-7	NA	CASSPNRGRIYEQYF	TGTGCCAGCTCACCTAACAGGGGGCGAATCTACGAGCAGTACTTC
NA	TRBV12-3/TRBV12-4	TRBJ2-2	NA	CASSFGEVAARELFF	TGTGCCAGCAGTTTTGGAGAGGTAGCGGCACGGGAGCTGTTTTTT
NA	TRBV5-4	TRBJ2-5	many	CASSLDGGLETQYF	TGTGCCAGCAGCTTGGATGGGGGGTTGGAGACCCAGTACTTC
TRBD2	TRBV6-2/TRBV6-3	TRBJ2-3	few	CASSYQSGGTDTQYF	TGTGCCAGCAGCTACCAGAGCGGGGGCACAGATACGCAGTATTTT
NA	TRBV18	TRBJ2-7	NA	CASSGGLRSYEQYF	TGTGCCAGCTCAGGTGGGTTACGGTCGTACGAGCAGTACTTC
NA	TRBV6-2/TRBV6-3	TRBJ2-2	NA	CASSYSTGELFF	TGTGCCAGCAGTTACTCCACCGGGGAGCTGTTTTTT
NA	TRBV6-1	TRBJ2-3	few	CASSPTGALSTDTRYF	TGTGCCAGCAGTCCTACCGGGGCCCTAAGCACAGATACGCGGTATTTT
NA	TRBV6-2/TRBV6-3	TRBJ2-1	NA	CASSYSPLLGEQFF	TGTGCCAGCAGTTACTCTCCCCTCTTGGGTGAGCAGTTCTTC
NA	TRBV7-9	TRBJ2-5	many	CASSPPGRIQETQYF	TGTGCCAGCAGCCCCCCCGGGCGGATACAAGAGACCCAGTACTTC
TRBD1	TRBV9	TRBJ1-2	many	CASSASGTEAPVYTF	TGTGCCAGCAGCGCATCCGGGACAGAGGCGCCAGTCTACACCTTC
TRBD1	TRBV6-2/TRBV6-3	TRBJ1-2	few	CASSYRRQGASGYGYTF	TGTGCCAGCAGTTACCGAAGACAGGGGGCGAGCGGCTATGGCTACACCTTC
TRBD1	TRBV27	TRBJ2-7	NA	CASSLSTTGRYEQYF	TGTGCCAGCAGTTTATCGACGACAGGGCGGTACGAGCAGTACTTC
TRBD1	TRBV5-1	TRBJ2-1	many	CASSPGGTGLYNEQFF	TGCGCCAGCAGCCCCGGGGGGACAGGGCTATACAATGAGCAGTTCTTC
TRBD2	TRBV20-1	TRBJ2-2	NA	CIARNLAGGITGELFF	TGCATTGCTAGAAACCTAGCGGGAGGGATCACCGGGGAGCTGTTTTTT
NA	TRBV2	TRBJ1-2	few	CAFREGGYTF	TGTGCCTTCAGGGAGGGGGGCTACACCTTC
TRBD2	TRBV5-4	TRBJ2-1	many	CASSPTSGSMNEQFF	TGTGCCAGCAGCCCGACTAGCGGGAGTATGAATGAGCAGTTCTTC
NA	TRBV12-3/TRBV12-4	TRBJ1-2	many	CASSLTALGTYGYTF	TGTGCCAGCAGTTTAACGGCCCTCGGCACCTATGGCTACACCTTC
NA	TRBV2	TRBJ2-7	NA	CAIRARQVNKQYF	TGTGCCATCAGAGCGAGACAGGTCAACAAGCAGTACTTC
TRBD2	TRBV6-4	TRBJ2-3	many	CASSDRLAGPDTQYF	TGTGCCAGCAGTGACCGGCTAGCGGGACCAGATACGCAGTATTTT
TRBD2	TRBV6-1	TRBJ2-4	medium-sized	CASSELAGGKNIQYF	TGTGCCAGCAGTGAACTAGCGGGGGGGAAAAACATTCAGTACTTC
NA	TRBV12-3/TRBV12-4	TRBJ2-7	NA	CASSRLTRSYEQYF	TGTGCTAGCAGTCGACTCACCCGTTCCTACGAGCAGTACTTC
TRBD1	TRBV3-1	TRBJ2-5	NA	CASSQTPGLTGARMETQYF	TGTGCCAGCAGCCAAACCCCGGGCCTGACAGGGGCTAGAATGGAGACCCAGTACTTC
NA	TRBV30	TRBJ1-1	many	CAWSVFLSDFEF	TGTGCCTGGAGTGTATTCTTGTCCGATTTCGAATTT
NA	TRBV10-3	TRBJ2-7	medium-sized	CAIMAEHSRYEQYF	TGTGCCATCATGGCGGAACACTCACGATACGAGCAGTACTTC
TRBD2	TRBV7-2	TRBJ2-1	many	CASSLSGGRYNEQFF	TGTGCCAGCAGCTTATCGGGGGGTCGCTACAATGAGCAGTTCTTC
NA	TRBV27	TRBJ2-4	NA	CASSLIAGEGGNIQYF	TGTGCCAGCAGTTTAATCGCGGGGGAGGGGGGAAACATTCAGTACTTC
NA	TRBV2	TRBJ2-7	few	CASSETVNSYEQYF	TGTGCCAGCAGTGAGACAGTCAACTCCTACGAGCAGTACTTC